These 15 T cell receptor beta chains came from one sample sequenced in a study of CD8+CD57+ T cells in acquired aplastic anemia. TCR beta VDJ combinations and CDR3 sequences were profiled from genomic DNA. TCRdb called the reads again in MiXCR, with one record for every CDR3 protein. Among approximately 300,000 distinct CDR3 sequences listed, approximately 57% were seen once. Selection for sequencing was limited to patients who had shown CD8+CD57+ cell expansion by flow cytometry. The sample consisted of sorted CD4+, CD8+, or CD8+CD57+ T cells (not recorded which) from PBMCs. These receptors all stem from a human donor with aplastic anemia.

CDR3 sequence reads: CASSLVNGGSNTEAFF. For the CDR3, the DNA is TGTGCCAGCAGCTTAGTCAACGGGGGGTCGAACACTGAAGCTTTCTTT. The rearrangement uses TRBV7-8 and TRBJ1-1, with D tentatively TRBD1 (5 bases). Germline V lookup: CDR1 SGHVS, CDR2 FQNEAQ. V gave up 1 base and J gave up 1 base, with 13 bases separating them. The CDR3 is made up of 16 amino acids.

This clonotype was seen at least ten times. CDR3: CAIKGSTYEQYF. The CDR3 DNA reads as TGTGCCATCAAAGGGTCTACGTACGAGCAGTACTTC. The V call is TRBV10-3, the J call TRBJ2-7; D is unresolved. This CDR3 has 12 amino acids. Germline CDR1 is ENHRY and CDR2 is SYGVKD. Between the trimmed V and J ends, which lost 7 bases and 4 bases, there was a span of 11 bases.

The rearrangement joins TRBV9 to TRBJ2-7; TRBD1 matches 10 bases. Germline CDR1 SGDLS, CDR2 YYNGEE. This CDR3 is built from 15 residues. The trim removed 0 bases at V and 5 bases at J, leaving 5 bases unmatched. The chain's CDR3 is CASSVGTGGNHEQYF. The DNA of the CDR3 is TGTGCCAGCAGCGTAGGGACAGGGGGTAACCACGAGCAGTACTTC.

CDR3 nucleotides: TGTGCCAGCAGCGGGGGGGGTAGTCAGACCCAGTACTTC. This gives the protein CASSGGGSQTQYF. The V call is TRBV2, the J call TRBJ2-5; 8 bases are a match to TRBD2. The ends lost 6 bases at V and 6 bases at J; junction bases unmatched: 6. Germline CDR1 SNHLY, CDR2 FYNNEI. The CDR3 extends over 13 amino acids.

The V gene is TRBV6-6, the J gene TRBJ2-1; no definite D call. V lost 5 bases and J lost 5, with 13 bases in between. The CDR3 runs 14 residues. CDR1 is MNHNY and CDR2 is SVGAGI in the germline V gene (reference sequence). As DNA, the CDR3 is TGTGCCAGCAGTCCTGATGGGATACACAATGAGCAGTTCTTC. Translated, it gives CASSPDGIHNEQFF.

The CDR3 sequence is CASTKDSIYEAFF. The CDR3 coding sequence is TGCGCCAGCACCAAGGACAGCATCTATGAAGCTTTCTTT. V is TRBV5-1 and J is TRBJ1-1, with D maybe TRBD1 (6 bases). The V end lost 6 bases, the J end lost 7 bases, and 16 bases lay between the germline ends. The germline gives CDR1 SGHRS, CDR2 YFSETQ. The CDR3 loop spans 13 amino acids.

This chain uses TRBV5-1 with TRBJ2-2, with 11 bases identical to TRBD2. Trimming took 0 bases from V and 1 from J; bases not matched to a gene: 2. Germline V gene data show CDR1 as SGHRS and CDR2 as YFSETQ. The CDR3 has 17 residues. CDR3 loop: CASSLGLAGLNTGELFF. The CDR3 DNA is TGCGCCAGCAGCTTGGGACTAGCGGGGTTGAACACCGGGGAGCTGTTTTTT.

The chain uses TRBV20-1 and TRBJ2-2, with TRBD2 identical over 7 bases. Unmatched junction bases numbered 12, after V lost 5 bases and J lost 6 bases. The CDR3 is made up of 15 amino acids. CDR1 is DFQATT and CDR2 is SNEGSKA in the germline V gene (reference sequence). The CDR3 here is CSAHSGGSASGELFF. DNA for the CDR3: TGCAGTGCTCATTCGGGCGGGAGTGCGTCCGGGGAGCTGTTTTTT.

The chain carries TRBV10-3 and TRBJ2-2, with D uncertain. The CDR3 runs 12 residues. The germline V gene has CDR1 ENHRY and CDR2 SYGVKD. Deletions cut 3 bases from V and 7 bases from J, with 6 bases between. CDR3 in DNA: TGTGCCATCAGTGACGGCAACGGGGAGCTGTTTTTT. Its translation is CAISDGNGELFF.

The chain has TRBV7-9 and TRBJ1-5; 9 bases agree with TRBD1. In germline, CDR1 is SEHNR, CDR2 FQNEAQ (reference sequence). Trimming at V came to 4 bases and at J to 2 bases, leaving 6 bases not matched to a gene. CDR3 length: 16 amino acids. The CDR3: CASSSRDRAGNQPQHF. CDR3 coding DNA: TGTGCCAGCAGCTCGAGGGACAGGGCCGGCAATCAGCCCCAGCATTTT.

This clonotype was found many times. The V and J genes are TRBV7-9 and TRBJ2-7, with TRBD2 matching over 14 bases. CDR3 length: 15 amino acids. The germline V gene has CDR1 SEHNR and CDR2 FQNEAQ (reference sequence). V was pared by 4 bases and J by 6 bases, with 5 bases of the junction left unmatched. The CDR3 loop is CASSSGLAGAVEQYF. Written as DNA, the CDR3 is TGTGCCAGCAGCTCGGGACTAGCGGGGGCGGTCGAGCAGTACTTC.

This clonotype was counted between two and nine times. The rearrangement links TRBV7-3 to TRBJ1-1, with 8 bases that match TRBD1. V was clipped by 5 bases and J by 0 bases; unmatched bases: 8. CDR1 and CDR2 from the germline V gene are SGHTA and FQGTGA. The CDR3 is made up of 16 amino acids. The CDR3 DNA reads TGTGCCAGCAGCGTTGGGCAGGGGGCGATGAACACTGAAGCTTTCTTT. Translated: CASSVGQGAMNTEAFF. The full variable domain, completed using reference TRBV7-3 and TRBJ1-1, is GAGVSQTPSNKVTEKGKYVELRCDPISGHTALYWYRQSLGQGPEFLIYFQGTGAADDSGLPNDRFFAVRPEGSVSTLKIQRTERGDSAVYLCASSVGQGAMNTEAFFGQGTRLTVV.

This chain links TRBV19 with TRBJ1-2; D remains unclear. CDR3 length: 13 amino acids. The germline V and J ends were trimmed by 5 bases and 5 bases, with 12 bases remaining between them. Germline V CDR1 and CDR2: LNHDA, SQIVND (reference sequence). The CDR3 DNA reads as TGTGCCAGTAGTCTACGACTAGGGTATGGCTACACCTTC. The encoded protein is CASSLRLGYGYTF.

This clonotype has a count of ten or more. The J gene is TRBJ2-7, the V gene TRBV10-1; 7 bases match TRBD2. In germline, CDR1 is WNHNN, CDR2 SYGVQD (reference sequence). The V and J ends lost 4 bases and 6 bases, in that order; junction bases with no gene match: 12. The CDR3 totals 15 residues. In nucleotides, the CDR3 is TGCGCCAGCAGTGTTGGCAGGGCTAGCGGCTCCGAGCAGTACTTC. Amino acid sequence: CASSVGRASGSEQYF.

This clonotype has at least ten counts. The V call is TRBV4-3, the J call TRBJ2-1; 8 bases are shared with TRBD2. From germline, CDR1 is LGHNA and CDR2 YSLEER. This CDR3 has 14 residues. V shed 1 base and J 6 bases; nucleotides not matched to a gene: 2. This CDR3 reads CASSQGGGFNEQFF. In DNA, the CDR3 is TGCGCCAGCAGCCAAGGCGGGGGGTTCAATGAGCAGTTCTTC.